The clone carrying this T cell receptor beta chain was detected a few times. Its antigen is not identified. The unsorted libraries were produced from 2 million PBMCs held at -80 C. 5'RACE with 10-nucleotide random UMIs generated the cDNA. TCRdb used MiXCR to reprocess the 5' RACE reads, holding one entry per CDR3 protein. This table has 65,000 to 70,000 distinct CDR3 sequences, approximately 3.7% appearing once. This entry is derived from a study of neurological immune-mediated disorders. The CDR3 loop spans 12 amino acids. V gave up 7 bases and J gave up 7 bases, with 16 bases separating them. The germline CDR1 and CDR2 sequences are SQVTM and ANQGSEA. The study's findings and limits: None of the CDR3 amino acid sequences found in expanded clones was shared across subjects. This suggests that the TCR-beta repertoires were private in all groups. The multiple sclerosis repertoire cluster had no clinical or MRI feature associated with it.

What was sequenced was PBMCs. V and J are TRBV29-1 and TRBJ1-1, with D tentatively TRBD1 (6 bases). The receptor comes from a man aged 50 to 60 with multiple sclerosis. CDR3 sequence (DNA): TGCAGCGCTAGACAGGTGATGGGTGAAGCTTTCTTT. It encodes CSARQVMGEAFF.